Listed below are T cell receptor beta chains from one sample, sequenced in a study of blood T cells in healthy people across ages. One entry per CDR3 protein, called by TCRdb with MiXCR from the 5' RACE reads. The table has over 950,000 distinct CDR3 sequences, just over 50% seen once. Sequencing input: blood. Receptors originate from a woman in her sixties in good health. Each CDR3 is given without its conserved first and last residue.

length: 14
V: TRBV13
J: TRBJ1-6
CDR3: ASSPLYRAGNSPLH

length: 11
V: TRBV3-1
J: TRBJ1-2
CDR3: ASEGRRGYGYT

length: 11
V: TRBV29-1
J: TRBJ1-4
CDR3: SAQESTNEKLF

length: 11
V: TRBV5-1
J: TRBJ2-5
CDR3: ASSNQGEETQY

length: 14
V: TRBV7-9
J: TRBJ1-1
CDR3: ASSLDRTFMNTEAF

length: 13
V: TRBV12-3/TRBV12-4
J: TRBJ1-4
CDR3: ASSDRVPLSEKLF

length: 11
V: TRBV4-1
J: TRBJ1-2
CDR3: ASAGGERSGYT

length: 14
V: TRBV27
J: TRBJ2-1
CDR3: ASSLFNRGHRDEQF

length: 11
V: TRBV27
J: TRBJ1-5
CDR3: ASSLQGFQPQH

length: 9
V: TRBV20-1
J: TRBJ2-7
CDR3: SGNRGYEQY

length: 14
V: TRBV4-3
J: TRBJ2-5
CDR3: ASSQEETGELETQY

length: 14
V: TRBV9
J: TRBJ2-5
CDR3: ASSVVGGIGQETQY

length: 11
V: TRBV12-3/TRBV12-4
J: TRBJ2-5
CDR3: ASSLSNLDEQY

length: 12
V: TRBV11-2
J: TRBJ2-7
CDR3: ASSSRLAAYDQY

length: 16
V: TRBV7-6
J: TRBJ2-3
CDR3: ASPPGRGRMLGRDTQY

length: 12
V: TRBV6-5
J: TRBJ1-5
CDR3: ASSLQASNQPQH

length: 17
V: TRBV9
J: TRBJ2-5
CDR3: ASSVGVNTGLAGVETQY

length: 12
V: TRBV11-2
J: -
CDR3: ASSPLGNTDEQY

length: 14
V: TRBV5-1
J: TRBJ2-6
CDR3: ASSLIAPDGANVLT

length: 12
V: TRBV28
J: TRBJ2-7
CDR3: ASNPWGTNGEQY

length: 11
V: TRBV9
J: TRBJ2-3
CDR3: ASSEGPGDTQY

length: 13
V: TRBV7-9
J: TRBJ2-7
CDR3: ASSLSGSGRGEQY